The 30 T cell receptor beta chains below were found in one sample sequenced in a study of patients and donors after allogeneic stem cell transplantation (dated by TCRdb to about 2020). Library method: RT-PCR. The run used a NextSeq 550. TCRdb handled the public reads itself, with Q25 trimming in fastp and clone calling in MiXCR, and kept productive beta chains. Each record represents a unique CDR3 protein, reported with the most common genes and DNA among its rows. The sample contains some 880,000 distinct CDR3 sequences, more than 15% of them found a single time. The biggest ten clones account for roughly 6% of the sample. The sample taken for sequencing was blood, either unsorted or a sorted T cell fraction (not recorded which). The receptors come from a human donor who was either an allogeneic HSCT recipient or a stem cell or donor lymphocyte infusion donor (not recorded which). It is not recorded whose cells these are; they may come from a transplant donor.

This clonotype has ten or more counts. Compared with germline, one end of the junction differs, possibly owing to a read error. The chain joins TRBV6-2 or TRBV6-3 to TRBJ1-2; 7 positions match TRBD1. The CDR3 contains 13 residues. Germline CDR1 MNHEY, CDR2 SVGEGT. The CDR3 loop reads CASSRDRNYGYTF. The CDR3 nucleotides are TGCGCCAGCAGCCGGGACAGAAACTATGGCTACACCTTC.

The chain carries TRBV20-1 and TRBJ2-7; 11 nucleotides match TRBD1. The germline V gene encodes CDR1 DFQATT and CDR2 SNEGSKA (reference sequence). This CDR3 has 14 residues. Trimming removed 1 base from V and 3 bases from J; junction bases left unmatched: 2. The chain's CDR3 is CSARGDRGFYEQYF. As DNA, the CDR3 is TGCAGTGCTAGAGGGGACAGGGGGTTCTACGAGCAGTACTTC.

V is TRBV7-3 and J is TRBJ2-1, with D possibly matching TRBD2 (6 bases). The V and J ends lost 5 bases and 0 bases respectively, with 20 bases between them. Germline V CDR1 and CDR2: SGHTA, FQGTGA. CDR3 length: 18 amino acids. CDR3 residues: CASSPEGSGGTSYNEQFF. CDR3 nucleotides: TGTGCCAGCAGCCCCGAGGGCTCTGGGGGGACCTCCTACAATGAGCAGTTCTTC.

In this sample, this clonotype turned up a few times. The chain couples TRBV20-1 to TRBJ1-1; a possible D gene is TRBD1 (6 bases). The CDR3 has 10 amino acids. In germline, CDR1 is DFQATT, CDR2 SNEGSKA (reference sequence). V lost 2 bases to trimming and J lost 11 bases, with 9 bases between them. CDR3: CSARRGAAFF. DNA of the CDR3: TGCAGTGCTAGACGGGGGGCGGCTTTCTTT.

This clonotype occurred a few times. CDR3 sequence: CASSLAGQGIFEQYF. The CDR3 DNA reads TGTGCCAGCAGCTTAGCGGGACAGGGGATTTTCGAGCAGTACTTC. The chain has TRBV5-6 and TRBJ2-7; 10 bases agree with TRBD1. Germline V gene lookup returns CDR1 SGHDT and CDR2 YYEEEE. After removal of 2 bases from V and 6 bases from J, the junction contained 8 bases not matched to a gene. The CDR3 consists of 15 residues. Together with reference TRBV5-6 and TRBJ2-7, the CDR3 gives the full variable domain: DAGVTQSPTHLIKTRGQQVTLRCSPKSGHDTVSWYQQALGQGPQFIFQYYEEEERQRGNFPDRFSGHQFPNYSSELNVNALLLGDSALYLCASSLAGQGIFEQYFGPGTRLTVT.

This clonotype has just a few counts. A much larger clone differs from this one at a single base, so this may be a read error. The chain joins TRBV7-9 to TRBJ1-1; perhaps TRBD1 as D (5 bases). With 5 bases removed from V and 3 bases from J, the gap between germline ends came to 10 bases. This CDR3 contains 13 residues. Germline V lookup: CDR1 SEHNR, CDR2 FQNEAQ (reference sequence). CDR3 bases: TGTGCCAGCAGCGCCCAGACAGACACTGAAGCTTTCTTT. Its translation is CASSAQTDTEAFF.

This clonotype was seen a handful of times. In DNA, the CDR3 is TGTGCCAGCAGCAAGAGGTCAGGGGCTGGTGGAAACACCATATATTTT. It yields the protein CASSKRSGAGGNTIYF. This sequence joins TRBV6-1 and TRBJ1-3, with D tentatively TRBD1 (6 bases). The germline V gene has CDR1 MNHNS and CDR2 SASEGT. The CDR3 is 16 amino acids. The ends were cut back, 6 bases at V and 3 bases at J, with 18 bases in the middle.

In its sample, this clonotype was seen a few times. This chain uses TRBV2 with TRBJ2-2, with 7 bases identical to TRBD2. Per germline, CDR1 SNHLY and CDR2 FYNNEI. With 11 bases clipped from V and 4 bases from J, the junction kept 4 bases outside the gene matches. This CDR3 region has 12 residues. Here the CDR3 DNA reads TGTGCCCTCGGGGGGATCACCGGGGAGCTGTTTTTT. Its protein product is CALGGITGELFF. Full variable domain (missing parts from reference TRBV2 and TRBJ2-2): EPEVTQTPSHQVTQMGQEVILRCVPISNHLYFYWYRQILGQKVEFLVSFYNNEISEKSEIFDDQFSVERPDGSNFTLKIRSTKLEDSAMYFCALGGITGELFFGEGSRLTVL.

In its sample, this clonotype was seen a few times. The chain is built from TRBV7-2 and TRBJ2-1, with 8 bases matching TRBD1. Trimming removed 4 bases from V and 6 bases from J; junction bases left unmatched: 8. Germline loops: CDR1 SGHTA, CDR2 FQGNSA. CDR3 length: 15 amino acids. CDR3 amino acids: CASSSGTGFGNEQFF. DNA of the CDR3: TGTGCCAGCAGCTCCGGGACAGGTTTCGGCAATGAGCAGTTCTTC. The full variable domain, in which reference TRBV7-2 and TRBJ2-1 provide the parts outside the CDR3, is GAGVSQSPSNKVTEKGKDVELRCDPISGHTALYWYRQSLGQGLEFLIYFQGNSAPDKSGLPSDRFSAERTGGSVSTLTIQRTQQEDSAVYLCASSSGTGFGNEQFFGPGTRLTVL.

In its sample, this clonotype was seen many times. This sequence joins TRBV24-1 and TRBJ2-2; no clear D gene. CDR1 KGHDR and CDR2 SFDVKD come from the germline V gene. The V end lost 2 bases, the J end lost 6 bases, and 9 bases lay between the germline ends. The CDR3 runs to 14 residues. In nucleotides, the CDR3 is TGTGCCACCAGTGATTACAATAGAGCCGGGGAGCTGTTTTTT. Translated, it gives CATSDYNRAGELFF.

The chain links TRBV2 to TRBJ2-2; TRBD2 is a possible D gene (6 bases). Trimming took off 6 bases at V and 5 bases at J, with 10 bases between the two ends. Per the germline V gene, CDR1 is SNHLY and CDR2 is FYNNEI. CDR3 length: 13 amino acids. The CDR3 DNA reads as TGTGCCAGCAGAGGAGGGCGTACCGGGGAGCTGTTTTTT. Its translation is CASRGGRTGELFF.

The chain has TRBV12-3 or TRBV12-4 and TRBJ1-1; tentatively, D is TRBD1 (6 bases). The CDR3 is 15 amino acids. Trimming pared 3 bases from V and 6 bases from J, leaving 17 bases between. CDR3 protein: CASSFDGRGRAEAFF. DNA of the CDR3: TGTGCCAGCAGTTTTGATGGCAGGGGTAGGGCTGAAGCTTTCTTT.

This clonotype was recorded a few times. DNA of the CDR3: TGTGCCAGTACCGTAGGGGGCGCGCCCAGCACTGAAGCTTTCTTT. This sequence encodes CASTVGGAPSTEAFF. The rearrangement uses TRBV19 and TRBJ1-1, with 7 bases aligning to TRBD1. V trimming: 7 bases; J trimming: 4 bases; junction bases outside the gene matches: 12. This CDR3 has 15 amino acids. Per germline, CDR1 LNHDA and CDR2 SQIVND (reference sequence). Complete variable domain (other parts from reference TRBV19 and TRBJ1-1): DGGITQSPKYLFRKEGQNVTLSCEQNLNHDAMYWYRQDPGQGLRLIYYSQIVNDFQKGDIAEGYSVSREKKESFPLTVTSAQKNPTAFYLCASTVGGAPSTEAFFGQGTRLTVV.

This clonotype turned up a few times. V is TRBV6-5 and J is TRBJ1-4; D ambiguous. CDR3 length: 14 residues. Germline V gives CDR1 MNHEY, CDR2 SVGAGI. Trimming removed 0 bases at V and 7 bases at J, with 9 bases between. This chain's CDR3 is CASSYSGIREKLFF. CDR3 bases: TGTGCCAGCAGTTACTCCGGGATACGTGAAAAACTGTTTTTT.

The chain uses TRBV24-1 and TRBJ1-4, with D perhaps matching TRBD1 (5 bases). Germline values: CDR1 KGHDR, CDR2 SFDVKD. The CDR3 is 16 amino acids. V lost 1 base and J lost 8, with 16 bases in between. This CDR3 reads CATSDLEGPSIEKLFF. The CDR3 bases are TGTGCCACCAGTGATTTAGAGGGGCCCAGTATCGAAAAACTGTTTTTT.

The chain carries TRBV20-1 and TRBJ2-7; TRBD2 aligns across 11 bases. This CDR3 has 14 amino acids. Trimming at V came to 4 bases and at J to 6 bases, leaving 8 bases not matched to a gene. Germline CDR1 DFQATT, CDR2 SNEGSKA (reference sequence). CDR3 in DNA: TGCAGTGCTATATTACTAGCGGGAGAAGGCGAGCAGTACTTC. Translating it yields CSAILLAGEGEQYF.

The sample holds many counts of this clonotype. V and J are TRBV30 and TRBJ1-1; D not certain. This CDR3 is built from 13 residues. CDR1 is GTSNPN, CDR2 SVGIG, per germline (reference sequence). V lost 0 bases, J lost 2 bases, and 7 bases lay in between. As DNA, the CDR3 is TGTGCCTGGAGTGTAGGGCACAACACTGAAGCTTTCTTT. Translating it yields CAWSVGHNTEAFF.

This clonotype showed up just a few times. This chain joins TRBV20-1 and TRBJ1-4, with a tentative D call TRBD1 (5 bases). The CDR3 runs to 13 residues. V gave up 6 bases and J gave up 9 bases, with 17 bases separating them. Germline lookup yields CDR1 DFQATT and CDR2 SNEGSKA (reference sequence). The chain's CDR3 is CSAFYDRKKKLFF. The CDR3 bases are TGCAGTGCCTTTTACGACAGAAAAAAAAAACTGTTTTTT.

This clonotype was counted a few times. V is TRBV24-1 and J is TRBJ2-2; D gene uncertain. The V end was cut by 1 base, the J end by 1 base, with 9 bases between. Germline lookup yields CDR1 KGHDR and CDR2 SFDVKD. The CDR3 is 16 amino acids. The CDR3 DNA follows: TGTGCCACCAGTGATTTAGGCAGGATGAACACCGGGGAGCTGTTTTTT. Residues: CATSDLGRMNTGELFF.

The chain couples TRBV5-5 to TRBJ2-1, with 10 bases aligning to TRBD2. This CDR3 has 18 residues. The trim removed 2 bases at V and 6 bases at J, leaving 14 bases unmatched. Germline loops: CDR1 SGHKS, CDR2 YYEKEE (reference sequence). For the CDR3, the DNA is TGTGCCAGCAGCTTTCACGGGGCTAGCGGGGGTATTCTCAATGAGCAGTTCTTC. As protein: CASSFHGASGGILNEQFF.

This clonotype was seen only a few times. The chain couples TRBV11-3 to TRBJ2-1, with TRBD1 matching 8 bases. Per the germline V gene, CDR1 is SGHNT and CDR2 is YENEEA. Unmatched junction bases numbered 8, after V lost 4 bases and J lost 3 bases. This CDR3 is 16 amino acids long. CDR3 in amino acids: CASSWMRTGLYNEQFF. The CDR3 region has the DNA TGTGCCAGCAGCTGGATGCGGACAGGGCTCTACAATGAGCAGTTCTTC.

This clonotype was counted a few times. V gene TRBV6-2 or TRBV6-3 combines with J gene TRBJ1-5; 7 bases fit TRBD1. The CDR3 is 13 residues long. Germline loops: CDR1 MNHEY, CDR2 SVGEGT. J lost 9 bases, V lost 6 bases, and 8 bases had no gene match. The CDR3 loop is CASSRDRVLPQHF. In nucleotides, the CDR3 is TGTGCCAGCAGCAGAGACAGGGTATTGCCCCAGCATTTT.

The table lists this clonotype with a few counts. The genes are TRBV11-2 and TRBJ2-1; D perhaps matches TRBD1 (5 bases). The V and J ends lost 2 bases and 1 base respectively, with 12 bases between them. The CDR3 spans 16 residues. CDR1 is SGHAT, CDR2 FQNNGV, per germline. The CDR3 region is CASSLLAGQSYNEQFF. CDR3 coding DNA: TGTGCCAGCAGCTTACTCGCAGGGCAGTCCTACAATGAGCAGTTCTTC. Full variable domain (outside the CDR3, taken from reference TRBV11-2 and TRBJ2-1): EAGVAQSPRYKIIEKRQSVAFWCNPISGHATLYWYQQILGQGPKLLIQFQNNGVVDDSQLPKDRFSAERLKGVDSTLKIQPAKLEDSAVYLCASSLLAGQSYNEQFFGPGTRLTVL.

This clonotype was detected only a few times. This chain uses TRBV12-3 or TRBV12-4 with TRBJ2-5; 9 bases map to TRBD1. The CDR3 contains 17 residues. The V gene end was trimmed by 3 bases and the J gene end by 4 bases; junction bases not matched to a gene: 12. CDR3 nucleotide sequence: TGTGCCAGCAGTTTCCCCGGGACAGGGAGGATATTAGAGACCCAGTACTTC. This gives the protein CASSFPGTGRILETQYF.

The rearrangement links TRBV6-2 or TRBV6-3 to TRBJ2-2; D is unresolved. Trimming cost V 2 bases and J 3 bases, with 7 bases left between them. The CDR3 consists of 14 residues. Per the germline V gene, CDR1 is MNHEY and CDR2 is SVGEGT. The DNA of the CDR3 is TGTGCCAGCAGTTACGACTCTCACACCGGGGAGCTGTTTTTT. Its translation: CASSYDSHTGELFF.

The genes are TRBV28 and TRBJ2-7; D may be TRBD2 (7 bases). The CDR3 runs 16 residues. Trimming took off 3 bases at V and 1 base at J, with 16 bases between the two ends. Germline V lookup: CDR1 MDHEN, CDR2 SYDVKM. The CDR3 bases are TGTGCCAGCAGTTTGGGAGGGGGGAGTACGTCCTACGAGCAGTACTTC. Amino acid sequence: CASSLGGGSTSYEQYF.

This clonotype was seen a handful of times. The chain combines TRBV12-3 or TRBV12-4 with TRBJ2-7; the D gene is possibly TRBD2 (6 bases). CDR3 length: 15 residues. V lost 5 bases and J 0 bases, leaving 14 bases between the germline ends. The CDR3 is CASSQGLRTSYEQYF. The CDR3 coding sequence is TGTGCCAGCAGTCAAGGACTACGAACCTCCTACGAGCAGTACTTC.

The rearrangement joins TRBV7-9 to TRBJ2-1; 7 nucleotides line up with TRBD2. The V and J ends lost 3 bases and 7 bases, in that order; junction bases with no gene match: 9. The CDR3 has 15 residues. Germline loops: CDR1 SEHNR, CDR2 FQNEAQ (reference sequence). The CDR3, as DNA: TGTGCCAGCAGCTTGATGGCGGGAGAGGTAAATGAGCAGTTCTTC. Translating it yields CASSLMAGEVNEQFF. Full variable domain (rest looked up from reference TRBV7-9 and TRBJ2-1): DTGVSQNPRHKITKRGQNVTFRCDPISEHNRLYWYRQTLGQGPEFLTYFQNEAQLEKSRLLSDRFSAERPKGSFSTLEIQRTEQGDSAMYLCASSLMAGEVNEQFFGPGTRLTVL.

This clonotype was counted once. This chain connects TRBV12-3 or TRBV12-4 to TRBJ1-1, with 8 bases identical to TRBD1. This CDR3 comprises 15 residues. V shed 5 bases, J shed 5 bases, and the junction held 10 bases outside the gene matches. In DNA form, the CDR3 reads TGTGCCAGCAGTCGCAGGGGGCGGGCAGGGACTGAAGCTTTCTTT. This translates into CASSRRGRAGTEAFF.

This chain joins TRBV5-1 and TRBJ1-5; D uncertain. The CDR3 totals 14 residues. Germline V gene sequence: CDR1 SGHRS, CDR2 YFSETQ. Trimming stripped 4 bases from V and 5 bases from J, with 13 bases between. The CDR3 coding sequence is TGCGCCAGCAGCACAGACGGCACTGATCAGCCCCAGCATTTT. It yields the protein CASSTDGTDQPQHF.